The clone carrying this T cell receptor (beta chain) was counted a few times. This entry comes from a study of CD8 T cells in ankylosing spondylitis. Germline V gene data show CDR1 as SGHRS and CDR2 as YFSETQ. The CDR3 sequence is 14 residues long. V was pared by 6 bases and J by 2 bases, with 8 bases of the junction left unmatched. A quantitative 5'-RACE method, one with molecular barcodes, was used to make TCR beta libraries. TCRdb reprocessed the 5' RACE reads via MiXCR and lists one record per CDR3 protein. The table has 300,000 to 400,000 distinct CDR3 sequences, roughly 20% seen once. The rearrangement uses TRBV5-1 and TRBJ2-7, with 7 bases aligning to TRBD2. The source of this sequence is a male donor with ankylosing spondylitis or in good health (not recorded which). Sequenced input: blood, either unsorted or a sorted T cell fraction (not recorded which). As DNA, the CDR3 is TGCGCCAGCAAATCCCCCGGGGGGACCTACGAGCAGTACTTC. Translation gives CASKSPGGTYEQYF.